This entry describes one T cell receptor beta chain. Its cognate antigen is unknown. The CDR3 is 16 amino acids. V gave up 4 bases and J gave up 1 base; unmatched junction bases: 5. Germline lookup yields CDR1 MNHEY and CDR2 SVGAGI. The sample originates from a study of identical twins. Regarding the study as a whole: Researchers reported weaker excess twin sharing in beta out-of-frame sequences. Modelling underestimated the level of out-of-frame TCR alpha sharing observed in monozygotic twins.

Template switching (which added a universal primer site) was used, and cDNA carried unique molecular identifiers. One entry per CDR3 protein, called by TCRdb with MiXCR from the 5' RACE reads. The table lists 450,000 or so distinct CDR3 sequences, approximately 15% of them singletons. In addition, the sample was reused for a study of yellow fever vaccine responses in identical twins.

This TCR was sampled from a woman in her late teens or twenties in good health. Sequencing input: CD4+ T cells sorted from blood. This sequence joins TRBV6-5 and TRBJ2-3; 10 bases are shared with TRBD2. CDR3 coding DNA: TGTGCCAGCAGTTCCAATAGCGGGAGGCGCACAGATACGCAGTATTTT. This gives the protein CASSSNSGRRTDTQYF.